This paragraph reports one TCR beta chain. The data stem from a study of T cell responses to AZD1222 COVID-19 vaccine. Sequencing was performed with immunoSEQ multiplex PCR; in TCRdb, only in-frame clones are kept and a portion is missing. This sample has 85,000 to 100,000 clones; 70% to 90% occur once, and the top ten carry roughly 10%. V lost 1 base, J lost 0 bases, and 10 bases stayed unmatched. The CDR3 covers 18 residues. From germline, CDR1 is SGHAT and CDR2 FQNNGV. The sequencing here drew on peripheral blood, taken on day 0 of AZD1222 vaccination. This TCR was recovered from an adult in good health. This chain connects TRBV11-2 to TRBJ2-3; the match to TRBD2 covers 7 bases. CDR3 coding DNA: TGTGCCAGCAGCTTAGGACTAGCCGCCGGGGGAAGCACAGATACGCAGTATTTT. Residues: CASSLGLAAGGSTDTQYF.